This T cell receptor (beta chain) was observed in a study of blood T cell repertoires in COVID-19. Study as a whole: The samples span acute and convalescent COVID-19 from the United States, Italy and Spain.

The CDR3 has 12 residues. The germline V gene has CDR1 MNHEY and CDR2 SVGAGI. V lost 6 bases and J 5 bases, leaving 9 bases between the germline ends. Using immunoSEQ multiplex PCR, the repertoire was profiled, and TCRdb retains in-frame clones only, with some absent. Of about 76,000 clones detected, more than 90% appear once; the ten largest clones hold approximately 1.4%. There are a few counts of this clone. This TCR was sampled from a man over 45 with acute or convalescent COVID-19. Sequencing was performed on peripheral blood. The chain links TRBV6-5 to TRBJ2-3; D is unresolved. The CDR3 coding sequence is TGTGCCAGCAGATCGAGAAGAGATACGCAGTATTTT. It specifies CASRSRRDTQYF.